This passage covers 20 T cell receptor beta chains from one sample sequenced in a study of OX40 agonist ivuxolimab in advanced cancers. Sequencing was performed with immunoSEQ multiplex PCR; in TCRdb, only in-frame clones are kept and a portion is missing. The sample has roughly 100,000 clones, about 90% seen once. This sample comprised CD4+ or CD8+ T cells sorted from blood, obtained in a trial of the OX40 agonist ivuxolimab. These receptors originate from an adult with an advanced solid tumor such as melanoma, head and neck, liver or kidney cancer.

This chain's CDR3 is CASSVEQGGEQYF. CDR3 sequence (DNA): TGTGCCAGCAGCGTAGAGCAAGGCGGCGAGCAGTACTTC. The chain links TRBV9 to TRBJ2-7, with D hard to call. CDR1 is SGDLS and CDR2 is YYNGEE in the germline V gene. This CDR3 has 13 amino acids. The V and J ends lost 0 bases and 6 bases respectively, with 10 bases between them.

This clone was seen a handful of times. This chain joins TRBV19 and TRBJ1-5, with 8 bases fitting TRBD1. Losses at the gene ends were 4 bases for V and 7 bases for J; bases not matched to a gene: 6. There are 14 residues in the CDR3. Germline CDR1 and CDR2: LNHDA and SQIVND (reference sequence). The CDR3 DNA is TGTGCCAGTAGTACGAGGACAGGGAACCAGCCCCAGCATTTT. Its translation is CASSTRTGNQPQHF.

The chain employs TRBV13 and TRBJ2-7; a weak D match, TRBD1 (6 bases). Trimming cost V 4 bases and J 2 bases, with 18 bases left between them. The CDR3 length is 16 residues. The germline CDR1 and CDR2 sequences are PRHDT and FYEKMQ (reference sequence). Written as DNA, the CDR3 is TGTGCCAGCAGCTGGCGCTTCAGGACAGCAACCTACGAGCAGTACTTC. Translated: CASSWRFRTATYEQYF.

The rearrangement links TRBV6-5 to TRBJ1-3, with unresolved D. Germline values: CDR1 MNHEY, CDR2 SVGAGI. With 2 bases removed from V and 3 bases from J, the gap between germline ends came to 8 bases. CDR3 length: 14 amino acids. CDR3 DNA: TGTGCCAGCAGTTACGGGGATGGTGGAAACACCATATATTTT. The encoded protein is CASSYGDGGNTIYF.

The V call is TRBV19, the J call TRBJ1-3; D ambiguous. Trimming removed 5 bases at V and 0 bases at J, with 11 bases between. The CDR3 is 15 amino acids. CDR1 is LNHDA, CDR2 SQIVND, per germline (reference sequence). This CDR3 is CASSQRAHSGNTIYF. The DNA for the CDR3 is TGTGCCAGTAGTCAGCGGGCGCACTCTGGAAACACCATATATTTT.

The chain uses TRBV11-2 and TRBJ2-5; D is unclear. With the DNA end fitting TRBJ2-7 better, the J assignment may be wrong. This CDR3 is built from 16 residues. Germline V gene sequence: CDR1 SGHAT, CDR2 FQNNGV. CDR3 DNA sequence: TGTGCCAGCAGCTTAATCCGTCGGGTCGCGACCTACGAGCAGTACTTC. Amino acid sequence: CASSLIRRVATYEQYF.

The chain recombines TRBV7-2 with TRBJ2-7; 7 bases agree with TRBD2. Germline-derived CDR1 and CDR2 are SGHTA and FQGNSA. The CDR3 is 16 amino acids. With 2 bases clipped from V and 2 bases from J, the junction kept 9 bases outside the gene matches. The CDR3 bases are TGTGCCAGCAGCTTATTCGTGGGAGGGTTAGCCTACGAGCAGTACTTC. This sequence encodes CASSLFVGGLAYEQYF.

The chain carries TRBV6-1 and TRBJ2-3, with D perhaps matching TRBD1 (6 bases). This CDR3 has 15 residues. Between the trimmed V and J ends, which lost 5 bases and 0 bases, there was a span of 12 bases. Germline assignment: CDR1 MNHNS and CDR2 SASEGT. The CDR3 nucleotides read TGTGCCAGCAGTCCGACAGGCTCTAGCACAGATACGCAGTATTTT. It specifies CASSPTGSSTDTQYF.

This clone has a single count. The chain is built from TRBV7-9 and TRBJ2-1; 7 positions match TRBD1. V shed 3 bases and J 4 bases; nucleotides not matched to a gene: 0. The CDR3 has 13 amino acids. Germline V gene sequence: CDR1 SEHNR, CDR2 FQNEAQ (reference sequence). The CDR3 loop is CASSLGQYNEQFF. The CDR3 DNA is TGTGCCAGCAGCTTGGGACAGTACAATGAGCAGTTCTTC.

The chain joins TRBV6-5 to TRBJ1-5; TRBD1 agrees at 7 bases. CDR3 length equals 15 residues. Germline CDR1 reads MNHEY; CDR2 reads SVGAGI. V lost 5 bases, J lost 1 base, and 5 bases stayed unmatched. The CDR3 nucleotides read TGTGCCAGCAGTCCAGTACAGGGGAGCAATCAGCCCCAGCATTTT. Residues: CASSPVQGSNQPQHF.

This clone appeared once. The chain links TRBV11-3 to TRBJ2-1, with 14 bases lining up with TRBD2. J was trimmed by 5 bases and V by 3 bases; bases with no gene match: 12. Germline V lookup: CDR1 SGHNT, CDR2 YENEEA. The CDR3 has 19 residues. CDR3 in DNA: TGTGCCAGCAGCTTCTCTGGGACTAGCGGGAGTCCCCTCCACAATGAGCAGTTCTTC. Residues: CASSFSGTSGSPLHNEQFF.

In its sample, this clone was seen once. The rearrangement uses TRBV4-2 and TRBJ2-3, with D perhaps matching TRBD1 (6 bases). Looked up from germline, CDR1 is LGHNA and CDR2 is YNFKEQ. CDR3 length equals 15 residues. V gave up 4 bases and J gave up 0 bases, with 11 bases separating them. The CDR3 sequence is CASSPRGTSTDTQYF. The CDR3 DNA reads TGTGCCAGCAGCCCCAGGGGTACTAGCACAGATACGCAGTATTTT.

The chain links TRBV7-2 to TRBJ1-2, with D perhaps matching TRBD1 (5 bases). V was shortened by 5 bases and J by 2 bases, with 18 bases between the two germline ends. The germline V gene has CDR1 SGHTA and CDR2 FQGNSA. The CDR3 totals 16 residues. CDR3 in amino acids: CASSLYRQIVNYGYTF. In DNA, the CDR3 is TGTGCCAGCAGCCTATACCGACAGATTGTCAACTATGGCTACACCTTC.

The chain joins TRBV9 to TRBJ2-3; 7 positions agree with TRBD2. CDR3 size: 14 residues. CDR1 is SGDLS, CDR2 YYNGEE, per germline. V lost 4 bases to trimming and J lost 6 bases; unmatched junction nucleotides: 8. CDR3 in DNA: TGTGCCAGCAGCCCCTACCTGGGAGGGGATACGCAGTATTTT. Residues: CASSPYLGGDTQYF.

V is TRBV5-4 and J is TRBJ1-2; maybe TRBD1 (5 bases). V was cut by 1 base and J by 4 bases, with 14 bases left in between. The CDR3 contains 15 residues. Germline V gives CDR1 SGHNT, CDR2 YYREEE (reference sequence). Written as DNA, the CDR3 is TGTGCCAGCAGCTTGTTAGGGACGAGGGGCTATGGCTACACCTTC. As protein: CASSLLGTRGYGYTF.

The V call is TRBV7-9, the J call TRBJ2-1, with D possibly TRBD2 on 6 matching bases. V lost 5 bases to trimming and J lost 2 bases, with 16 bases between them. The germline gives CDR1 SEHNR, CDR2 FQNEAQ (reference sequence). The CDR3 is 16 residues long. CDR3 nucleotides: TGTGCCAGCAGCCCACTAGGCGGGGTCACCTACAATGAGCAGTTCTTC. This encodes CASSPLGGVTYNEQFF. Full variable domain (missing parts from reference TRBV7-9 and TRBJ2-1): DTGVSQNPRHKITKRGQNVTFRCDPISEHNRLYWYRQTLGQGPEFLTYFQNEAQLEKSRLLSDRFSAERPKGSFSTLEIQRTEQGDSAMYLCASSPLGGVTYNEQFFGPGTRLTVL.

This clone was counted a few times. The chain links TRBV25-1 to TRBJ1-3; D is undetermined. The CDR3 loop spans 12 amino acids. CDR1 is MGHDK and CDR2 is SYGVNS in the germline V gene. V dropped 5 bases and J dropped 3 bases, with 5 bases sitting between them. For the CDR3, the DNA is TGTGCCAGCAGTCACTATGGAAACACCATATATTTT. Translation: CASSHYGNTIYF.

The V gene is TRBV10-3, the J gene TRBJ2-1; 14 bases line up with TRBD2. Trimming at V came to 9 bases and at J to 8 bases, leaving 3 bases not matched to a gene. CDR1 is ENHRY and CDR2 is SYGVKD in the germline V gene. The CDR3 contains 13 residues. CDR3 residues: CAMTSGRADEQFF. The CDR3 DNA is TGTGCCATGACTAGCGGGAGGGCTGATGAGCAGTTCTTC.

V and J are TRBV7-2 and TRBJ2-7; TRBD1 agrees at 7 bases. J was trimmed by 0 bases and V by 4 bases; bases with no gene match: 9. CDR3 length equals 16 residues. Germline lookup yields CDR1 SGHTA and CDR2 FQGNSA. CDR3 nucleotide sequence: TGTGCCAGCAGCTCCCGCGACAGGGTGAGCTCCTACGAGCAGTACTTC. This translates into CASSSRDRVSSYEQYF.

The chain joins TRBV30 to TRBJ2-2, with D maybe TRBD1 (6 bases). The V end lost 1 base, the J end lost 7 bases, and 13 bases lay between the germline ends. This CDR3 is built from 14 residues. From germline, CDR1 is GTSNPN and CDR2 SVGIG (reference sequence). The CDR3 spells CAWSGPGAGGELFF. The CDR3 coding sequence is TGTGCCTGGAGTGGGCCAGGGGCCGGCGGGGAGCTGTTTTTT.